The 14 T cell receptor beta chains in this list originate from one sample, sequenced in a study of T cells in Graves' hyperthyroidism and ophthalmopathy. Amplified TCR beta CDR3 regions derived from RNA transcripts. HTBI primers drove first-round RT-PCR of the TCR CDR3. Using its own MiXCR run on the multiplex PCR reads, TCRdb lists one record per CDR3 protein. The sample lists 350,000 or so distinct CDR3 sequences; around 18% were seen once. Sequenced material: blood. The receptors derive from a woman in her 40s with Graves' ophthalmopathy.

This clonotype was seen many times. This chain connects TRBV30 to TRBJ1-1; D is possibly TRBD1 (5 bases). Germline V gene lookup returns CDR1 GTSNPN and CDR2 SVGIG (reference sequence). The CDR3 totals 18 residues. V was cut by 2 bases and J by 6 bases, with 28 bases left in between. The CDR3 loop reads CAWSRWGTSGGKIAEAFF. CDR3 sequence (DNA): TGTGCCTGGAGTAGGTGGGGTACCTCGGGGGGGAAGATCGCTGAAGCTTTCTTT.

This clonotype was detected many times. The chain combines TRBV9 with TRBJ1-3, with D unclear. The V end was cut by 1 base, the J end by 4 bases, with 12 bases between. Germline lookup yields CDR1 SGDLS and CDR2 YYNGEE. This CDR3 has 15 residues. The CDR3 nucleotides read TGTGCCAGCAGCGTAAATGTGGCAGACGGAAACACCATATATTTT. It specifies CASSVNVADGNTIYF.

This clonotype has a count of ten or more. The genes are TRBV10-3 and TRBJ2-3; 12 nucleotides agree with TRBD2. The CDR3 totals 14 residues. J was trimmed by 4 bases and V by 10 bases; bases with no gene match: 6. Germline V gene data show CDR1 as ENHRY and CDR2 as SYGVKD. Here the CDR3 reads CATLAGGSADTQYF. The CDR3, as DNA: TGTGCCACCCTAGCGGGAGGGTCCGCAGATACGCAGTATTTT.

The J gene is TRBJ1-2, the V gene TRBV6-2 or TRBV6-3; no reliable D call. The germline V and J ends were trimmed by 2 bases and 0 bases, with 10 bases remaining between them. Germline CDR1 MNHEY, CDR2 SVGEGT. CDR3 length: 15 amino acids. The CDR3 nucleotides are TGTGCCAGCAGTTACCCCCGGGAAGCTAACTATGGCTACACCTTC. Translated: CASSYPREANYGYTF.

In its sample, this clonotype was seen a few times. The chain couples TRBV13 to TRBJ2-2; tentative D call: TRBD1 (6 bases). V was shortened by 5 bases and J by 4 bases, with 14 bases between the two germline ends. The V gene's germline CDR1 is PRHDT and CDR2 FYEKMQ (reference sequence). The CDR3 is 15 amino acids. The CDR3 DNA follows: TGTGCCAGCAGCCCTGAAACAGGGCCCACCGGGGAGCTGTTTTTT. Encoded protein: CASSPETGPTGELFF.

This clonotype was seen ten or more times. The CDR3 DNA follows: TGTGCCAGCAGTCGCCACGGGACAGGCCCCGCGAACACCGGGGAGCTGTTTTTT. It codes for CASSRHGTGPANTGELFF. This chain uses TRBV2 with TRBJ2-2, with 8 positions matching TRBD1. This CDR3 is 18 amino acids long. Trimming took 5 bases from V and 0 from J; bases not matched to a gene: 11. CDR1 is SNHLY, CDR2 FYNNEI, per germline.

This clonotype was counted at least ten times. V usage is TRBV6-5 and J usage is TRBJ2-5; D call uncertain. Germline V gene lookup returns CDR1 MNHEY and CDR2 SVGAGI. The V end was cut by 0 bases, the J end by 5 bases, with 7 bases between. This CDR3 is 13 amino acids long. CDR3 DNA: TGTGCCAGCAGTTACTCCTGGGGTGAGACCCAGTACTTC. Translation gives CASSYSWGETQYF.

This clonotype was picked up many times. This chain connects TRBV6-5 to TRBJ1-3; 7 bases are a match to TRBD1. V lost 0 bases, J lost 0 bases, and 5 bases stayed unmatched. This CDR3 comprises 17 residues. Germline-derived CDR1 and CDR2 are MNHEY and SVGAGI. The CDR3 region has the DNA TGTGCCAGCAGTTACTCAAGGACAGGCTACTCTGGAAACACCATATATTTT. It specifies CASSYSRTGYSGNTIYF.

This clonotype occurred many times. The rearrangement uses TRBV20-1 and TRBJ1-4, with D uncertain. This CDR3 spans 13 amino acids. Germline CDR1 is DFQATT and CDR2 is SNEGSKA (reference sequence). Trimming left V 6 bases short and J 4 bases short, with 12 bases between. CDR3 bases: TGCAGTGCCCTGGTGGGCAGTAATGAAAAACTGTTTTTT. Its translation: CSALVGSNEKLFF.

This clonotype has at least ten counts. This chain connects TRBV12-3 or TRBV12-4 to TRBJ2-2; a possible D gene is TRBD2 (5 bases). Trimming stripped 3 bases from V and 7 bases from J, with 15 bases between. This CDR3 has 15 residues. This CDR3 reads CASSLREGSIGELFF. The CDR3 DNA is TGTGCCAGCAGTTTGAGAGAGGGATCTATCGGGGAGCTGTTTTTT.

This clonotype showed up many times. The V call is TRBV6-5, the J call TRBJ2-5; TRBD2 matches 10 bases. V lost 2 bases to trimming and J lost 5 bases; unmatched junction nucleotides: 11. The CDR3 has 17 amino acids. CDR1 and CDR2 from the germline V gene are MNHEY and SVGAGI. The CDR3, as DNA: TGTGCCAGCAGTTACACCCAAACTAGCGGGATAGAGGAGACCCAGTACTTC. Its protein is CASSYTQTSGIEETQYF.

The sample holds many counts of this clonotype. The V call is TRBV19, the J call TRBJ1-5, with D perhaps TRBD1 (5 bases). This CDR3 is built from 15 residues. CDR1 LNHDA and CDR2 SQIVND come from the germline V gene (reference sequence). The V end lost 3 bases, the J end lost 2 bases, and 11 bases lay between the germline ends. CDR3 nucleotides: TGTGCCAGTAGTATGAGCGGCAGGGGCAATCAGCCCCAGCATTTT. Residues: CASSMSGRGNQPQHF.

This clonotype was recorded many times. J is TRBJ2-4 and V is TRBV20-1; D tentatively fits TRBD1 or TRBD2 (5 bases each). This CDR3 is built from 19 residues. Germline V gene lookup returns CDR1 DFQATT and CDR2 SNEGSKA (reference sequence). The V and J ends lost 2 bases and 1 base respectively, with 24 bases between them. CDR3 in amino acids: CSARPPLSKYEGAKNIQYF. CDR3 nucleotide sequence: TGCAGTGCTAGACCCCCGCTTTCTAAGTATGAGGGGGCCAAAAACATTCAGTACTTC.

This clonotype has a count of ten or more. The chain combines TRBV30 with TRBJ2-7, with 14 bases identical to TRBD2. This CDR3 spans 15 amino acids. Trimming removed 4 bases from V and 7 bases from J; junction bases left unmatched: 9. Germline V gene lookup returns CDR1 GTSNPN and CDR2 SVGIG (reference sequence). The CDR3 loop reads CAWTLGLAGGGEQYF. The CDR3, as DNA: TGTGCCTGGACCCTTGGACTAGCGGGAGGCGGTGAGCAGTACTTC.